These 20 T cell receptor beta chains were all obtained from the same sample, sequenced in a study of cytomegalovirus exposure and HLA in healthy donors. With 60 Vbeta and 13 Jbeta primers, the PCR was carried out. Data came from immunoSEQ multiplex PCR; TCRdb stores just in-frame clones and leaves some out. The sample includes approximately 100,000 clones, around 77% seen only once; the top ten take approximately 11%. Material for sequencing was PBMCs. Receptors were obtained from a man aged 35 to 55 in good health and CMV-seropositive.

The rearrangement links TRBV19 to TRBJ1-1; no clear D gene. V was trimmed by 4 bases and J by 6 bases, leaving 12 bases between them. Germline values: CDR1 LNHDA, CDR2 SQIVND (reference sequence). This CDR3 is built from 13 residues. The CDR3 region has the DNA TGTGCCAGTAGTAAACTCGGGGTTCCTGAAGCTTTCTTT. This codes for CASSKLGVPEAFF.

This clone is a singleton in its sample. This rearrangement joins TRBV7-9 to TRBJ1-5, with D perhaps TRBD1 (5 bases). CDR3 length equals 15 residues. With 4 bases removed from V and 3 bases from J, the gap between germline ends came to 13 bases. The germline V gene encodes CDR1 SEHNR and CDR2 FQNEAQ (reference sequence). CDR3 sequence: CASSSADSPNQPQHF. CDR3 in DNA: TGTGCCAGCAGCTCCGCCGACAGTCCCAATCAGCCCCAGCATTTT.

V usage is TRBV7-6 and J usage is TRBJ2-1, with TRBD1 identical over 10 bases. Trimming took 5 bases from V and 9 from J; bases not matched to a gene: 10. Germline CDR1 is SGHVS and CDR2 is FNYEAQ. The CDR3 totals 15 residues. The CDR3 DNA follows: TGTGCCAGCAGCCTTGGGGGGACAGGGGTTCCTGAGCAGTTCTTC. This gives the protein CASSLGGTGVPEQFF.

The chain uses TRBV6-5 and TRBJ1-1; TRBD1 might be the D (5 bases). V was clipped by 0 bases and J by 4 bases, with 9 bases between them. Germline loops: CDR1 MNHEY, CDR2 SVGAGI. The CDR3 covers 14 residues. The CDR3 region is CASSYSDGGTEAFF. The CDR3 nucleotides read TGTGCCAGCAGTTACTCAGACGGGGGCACTGAAGCTTTCTTT.

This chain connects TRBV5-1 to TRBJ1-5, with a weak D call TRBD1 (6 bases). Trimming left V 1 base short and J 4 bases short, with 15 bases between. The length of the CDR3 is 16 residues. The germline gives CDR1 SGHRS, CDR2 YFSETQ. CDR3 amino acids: CASSLPGQSQNQPQHF. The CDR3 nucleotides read TGCGCCAGCAGCTTGCCGGGACAAAGCCAAAATCAGCCCCAGCATTTT. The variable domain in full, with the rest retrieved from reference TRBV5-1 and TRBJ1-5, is KAGVTQTPRYLIKTRGQQVTLSCSPISGHRSVSWYQQTPGQGLQFLFEYFSETQRNKGNFPGRFSGRQFSNSRSEMNVSTLELGDSALYLCASSLPGQSQNQPQHFGDGTRLSIL.

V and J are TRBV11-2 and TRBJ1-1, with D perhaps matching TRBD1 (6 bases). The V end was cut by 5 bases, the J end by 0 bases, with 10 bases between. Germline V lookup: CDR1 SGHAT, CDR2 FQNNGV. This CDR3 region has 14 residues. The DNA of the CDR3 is TGTGCCAGCAGCAAGGGACATATGAACACTGAAGCTTTCTTT. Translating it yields CASSKGHMNTEAFF. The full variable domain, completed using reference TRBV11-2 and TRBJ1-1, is EAGVAQSPRYKIIEKRQSVAFWCNPISGHATLYWYQQILGQGPKLLIQFQNNGVVDDSQLPKDRFSAERLKGVDSTLKIQPAKLEDSAVYLCASSKGHMNTEAFFGQGTRLTVV.

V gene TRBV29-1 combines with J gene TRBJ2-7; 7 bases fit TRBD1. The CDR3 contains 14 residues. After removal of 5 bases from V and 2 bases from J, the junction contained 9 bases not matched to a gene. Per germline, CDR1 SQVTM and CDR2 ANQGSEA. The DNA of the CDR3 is TGCAGCGTTCAGGACAGGAGCTTAACCTACGAGCAGTACTTC. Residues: CSVQDRSLTYEQYF.

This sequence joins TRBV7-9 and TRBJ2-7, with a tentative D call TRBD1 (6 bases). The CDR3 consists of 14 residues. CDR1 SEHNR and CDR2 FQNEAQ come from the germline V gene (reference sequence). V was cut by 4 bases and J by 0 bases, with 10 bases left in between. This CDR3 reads CASSSETGSYEQYF. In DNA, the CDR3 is TGTGCCAGCAGCTCCGAGACAGGCTCCTACGAGCAGTACTTC. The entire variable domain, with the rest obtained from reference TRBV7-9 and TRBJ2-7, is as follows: DTGVSQNPRHKITKRGQNVTFRCDPISEHNRLYWYRQTLGQGPEFLTYFQNEAQLEKSRLLSDRFSAERPKGSFSTLEIQRTEQGDSAMYLCASSSETGSYEQYFGPGTRLTVT.

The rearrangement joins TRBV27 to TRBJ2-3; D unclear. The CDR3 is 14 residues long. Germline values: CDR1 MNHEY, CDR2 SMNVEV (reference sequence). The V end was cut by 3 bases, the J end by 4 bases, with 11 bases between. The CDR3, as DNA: TGTGCCAGCAGTTTGGTCAGATCCTCAGATACGCAGTATTTT. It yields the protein CASSLVRSSDTQYF.

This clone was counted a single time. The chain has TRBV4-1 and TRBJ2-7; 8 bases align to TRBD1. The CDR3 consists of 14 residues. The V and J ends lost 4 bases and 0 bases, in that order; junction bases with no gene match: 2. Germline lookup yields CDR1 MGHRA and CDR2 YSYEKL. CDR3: CASSLTGGSYEQYF. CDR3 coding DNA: TGCGCCAGCAGCCTTACAGGGGGCTCCTACGAGCAGTACTTC.

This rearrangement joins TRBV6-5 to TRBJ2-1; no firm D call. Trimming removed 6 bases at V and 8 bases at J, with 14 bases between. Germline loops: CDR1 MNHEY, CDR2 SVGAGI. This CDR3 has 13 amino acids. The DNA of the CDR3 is TGTGCCAGCAGCCCCGCGAACCTCCATGAGCAGTTCTTC. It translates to CASSPANLHEQFF.

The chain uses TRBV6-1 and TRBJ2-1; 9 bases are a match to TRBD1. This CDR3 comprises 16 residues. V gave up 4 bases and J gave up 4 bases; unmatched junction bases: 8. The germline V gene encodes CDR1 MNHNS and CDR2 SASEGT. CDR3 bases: TGTGCCAGCAGTGTTCGCCGGGACAGGGTTTACAATGAGCAGTTCTTC. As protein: CASSVRRDRVYNEQFF.

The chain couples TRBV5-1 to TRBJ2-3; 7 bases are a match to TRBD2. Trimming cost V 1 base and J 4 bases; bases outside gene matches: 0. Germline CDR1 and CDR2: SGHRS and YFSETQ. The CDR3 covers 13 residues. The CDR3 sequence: CASSLRGADTQYF. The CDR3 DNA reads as TGCGCCAGCAGCTTGCGGGGGGCAGATACGCAGTATTTT.

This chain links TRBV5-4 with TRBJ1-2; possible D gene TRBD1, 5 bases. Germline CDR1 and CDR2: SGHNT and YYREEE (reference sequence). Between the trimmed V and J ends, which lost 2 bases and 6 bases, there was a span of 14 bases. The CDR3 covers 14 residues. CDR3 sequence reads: CASSLSRDKDGYTF. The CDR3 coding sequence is TGTGCCAGCAGCTTATCCAGGGATAAGGATGGCTACACCTTC.

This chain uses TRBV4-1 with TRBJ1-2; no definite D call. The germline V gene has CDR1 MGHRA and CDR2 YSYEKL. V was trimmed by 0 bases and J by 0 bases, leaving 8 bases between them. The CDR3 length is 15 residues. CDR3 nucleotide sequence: TGCGCCAGCAGCCAAGAGTCCAGGTCTAACTATGGCTACACCTTC. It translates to CASSQESRSNYGYTF.

The CDR3 loop reads CASSVGTAGEGSYEQYF. The CDR3, as DNA: TGTGCCAGCAGCGTAGGCACAGCGGGGGAGGGCTCCTACGAGCAGTACTTC. The gene calls are TRBV9 and TRBJ2-7; 8 bases fit TRBD2. CDR3 length equals 17 residues. Germline-derived CDR1 and CDR2 are SGDLS and YYNGEE. V was clipped by 0 bases and J by 0 bases; unmatched bases: 8.

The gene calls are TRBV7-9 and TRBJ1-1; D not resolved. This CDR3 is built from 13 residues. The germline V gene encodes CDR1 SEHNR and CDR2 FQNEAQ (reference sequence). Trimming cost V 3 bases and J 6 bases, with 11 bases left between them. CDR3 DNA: TGTGCCAGCAGCTTTTACGGAGGAGCTGAAGCTTTCTTT. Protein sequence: CASSFYGGAEAFF.

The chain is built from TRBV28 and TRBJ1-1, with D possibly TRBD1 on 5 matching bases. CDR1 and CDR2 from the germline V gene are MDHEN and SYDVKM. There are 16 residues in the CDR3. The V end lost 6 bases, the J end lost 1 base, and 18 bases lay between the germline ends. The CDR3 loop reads CASRPNWGSQNTEAFF. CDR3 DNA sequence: TGTGCCAGCAGGCCGAATTGGGGCAGTCAGAACACTGAAGCTTTCTTT.

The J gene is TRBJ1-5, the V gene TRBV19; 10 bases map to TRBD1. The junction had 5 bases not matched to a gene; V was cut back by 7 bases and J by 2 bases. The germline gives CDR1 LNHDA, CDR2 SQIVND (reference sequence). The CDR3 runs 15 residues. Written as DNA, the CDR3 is TGTGCCAGTACTCGACAGGGGGCAGGCAATCAGCCCCAGCATTTT. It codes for CASTRQGAGNQPQHF.

The CDR3 coding sequence is TGTGCCAGCAGTTCGGGGGACTTCCAAGAGACCCAGTACTTC. It yields the protein CASSSGDFQETQYF. This chain uses TRBV27 with TRBJ2-5; D possibly corresponds to TRBD2 (6 bases). Per the germline V gene, CDR1 is MNHEY and CDR2 is SMNVEV (reference sequence). V lost 4 bases, J lost 1 base, and 10 bases lay in between. The CDR3 has 14 amino acids.